This paragraph covers one T cell receptor beta chain sequence. The clone's antigen remains unknown. No much larger clonotype is one base removed from it; base qualities were not supplied. The CDR3 has 16 amino acids, counting the end cysteine and phenylalanine. Kept here is only the CDR3 DNA, which spans 48 bases and is read in frame from base 1. The germline V gene encodes CDR1 MDHEN and CDR2 SYDVKM. The germline V end is reduced by 5 bases and the J end by 2 bases; junction bases left unmatched: 10. The library was produced with the immunoSEQ multiplex PCR assay. This is the immuneACCESS table as TCRdb keeps it, with only in-frame sequences that have V and J called. A part of the clones is gone; compared with another copy, unresolved V genes explain less than half, and the rest is unexplained. The sample has hundreds of thousands of clones on record, approximately 90% of them singletons. The biggest ten clones account for around 0.0099% of the sample.

The record originates from a study of shared T cell receptors in the human thymus (dated by TCRdb to the early 2020s). Turning to the overall study: The study examined how self-reactive, shared T-cell receptor alpha chains are generated in the human thymus.

The same specimen was also included in a second study, on human thymus T cells. Taken from the second paper: Immunologically healthy infants undergoing open corrective cardiac surgery for congenital heart defects in Finland were used as donors. Thymus tissue was collected as surgical resects that were removed during corrective cardiac surgery. V and J gene segment usage appeared biased in both thymic and peripheral blood repertoires. Highly overlapping thymic TCR repertoires among unrelated individuals were reported in the related research. The study described the TCR alpha and beta repertoires in roughly 8 infant thymus samples and a few matching peripheral blood samples. Donor ages ranged from roughly 6 to 250 days, and the cohort comprised 5 to 7 male and a couple of female infants. Thymocytes were mechanically released from the tissue and were stored as pellets of roughly 10-34 million cells at -70 degrees C. A QIAsymphony instrument was used to extract genomic DNA from the frozen cell pellets. The immunoSEQ multiplex PCR assay was used to amplify the TCRB and TCRAD loci from a standardized amount of quality-controlled genomic DNA. The V(D)J region was spanned by amplicons of a length sufficient to cover the CDR3 and to identify V and J genes. The amplicons were sequenced on an Illumina platform via the commercial immunoSEQ service. Primer bias and sequencing errors were corrected using previously described methods, and TCRAD and TCRB definitions followed the IMGT database. Analysis of the repertoires was done with immunoSEQ Analyzer 3.0 and VDJTools and included basic statistics, V/J segment usage, diversity estimates, rarefaction and pairwise overlap. Diversity was estimated using the Chao1, ChaoE, Efron-Thisted, Shannon and inverse Simpson indices, and was also estimated on datasets down-sampled to the size of the smallest sample. Repertoire overlap was determined by strict matching of CDR3 nucleotide sequence, V gene and J gene, and Jaccard-based multidimensional scaling clustering was applied. On average, thymus samples gave 750,000 to 1,000,000 unique TCRB clonotypes, whereas blood samples gave 75,000 to 95,000.

The V and J genes are TRBV28 and TRBJ2-7, with TRBD1 matching 9 junction bases. This clonotype originated in a boy in the first two years of life with a congenital heart defect. Donor details come from another sample of the same person, matched by shared clones. The sample was thymocytes. The CDR3 protein sequence reads: CASSTIMGDRAYEQYF. The nucleotide sequence is TGTGCCAGCAGTACCATTATGGGGGACAGGGCCTACGAGCAGTACTTC.